This T cell receptor (beta chain) is drawn from a study of early T cells in non-severe SARS-CoV-2 infection. CDR1 is SGHVS, CDR2 FQNEAQ, per germline. Deletions cut 2 bases from V and 6 bases from J, with 7 bases between. The CDR3 loop spans 12 amino acids. The library protocol tagged individual cDNA molecules with unique molecular identifiers. MiXCR, run by TCRdb on the 5' RACE reads, gives a single entry per CDR3 protein. This sample yields roughly 27,000 distinct CDR3 sequences, of which more than 5% are seen a single time; 10% to 13% belongs to the top ten. This clonotype was counted many times. The chain is built from TRBV7-8 and TRBJ1-1, with D unresolved. Sequenced: whole blood. The receptor was derived from an adult who was a healthcare worker with PCR-confirmed SARS-CoV-2 infection or an uninfected control (not recorded which). This CDR3 is CASSLPPPEAFF. DNA for the CDR3: TGTGCCAGCAGCTTACCCCCCCCTGAAGCTTTCTTT. Full variable domain (remainder filled in from reference TRBV7-8 and TRBJ1-1): GAGVSQSPRYKVAKRGQDVALRCDPISGHVSLFWYQQALGQGPEFLTYFQNEAQLDKSGLPSDRFFAERPEGSVSTLKIQRTQQEDSAVYLCASSLPPPEAFFGQGTRLTVV.